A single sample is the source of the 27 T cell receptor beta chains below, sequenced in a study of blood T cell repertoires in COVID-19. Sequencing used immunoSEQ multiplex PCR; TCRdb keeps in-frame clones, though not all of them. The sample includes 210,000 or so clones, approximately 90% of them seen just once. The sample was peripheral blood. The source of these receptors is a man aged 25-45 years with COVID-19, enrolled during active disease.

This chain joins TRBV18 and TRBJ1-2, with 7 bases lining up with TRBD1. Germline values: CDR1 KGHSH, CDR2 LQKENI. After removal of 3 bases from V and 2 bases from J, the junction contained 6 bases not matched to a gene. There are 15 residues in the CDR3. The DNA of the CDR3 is TGTGCCAGCTCACCCACGACAGGGCTAAACTATGGCTACACCTTC. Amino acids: CASSPTTGLNYGYTF. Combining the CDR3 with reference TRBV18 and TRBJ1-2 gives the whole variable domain NAGVMQNPRHLVRRRGQEARLRCSPMKGHSHVYWYRQLPEEGLKFMVYLQKENIIDESGMPKERFSAEFPKEGPSILRIQQVVRGDSAAYFCASSPTTGLNYGYTFGSGTRLTVV.

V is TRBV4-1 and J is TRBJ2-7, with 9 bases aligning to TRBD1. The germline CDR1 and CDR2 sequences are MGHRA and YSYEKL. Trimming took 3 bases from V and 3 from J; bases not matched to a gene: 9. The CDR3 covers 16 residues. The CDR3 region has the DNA TGCGCCAGCAGCCAGGCGAGGGGGACAGGGATCTACGAGCAGTACTTC. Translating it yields CASSQARGTGIYEQYF.

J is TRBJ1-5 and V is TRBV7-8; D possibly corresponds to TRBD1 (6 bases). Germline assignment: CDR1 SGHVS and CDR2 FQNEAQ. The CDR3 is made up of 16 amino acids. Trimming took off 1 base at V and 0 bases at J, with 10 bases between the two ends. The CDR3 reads CASSLVGGNSNQPQHF. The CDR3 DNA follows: TGTGCCAGCAGCTTAGTAGGGGGTAATAGCAATCAGCCCCAGCATTTT.

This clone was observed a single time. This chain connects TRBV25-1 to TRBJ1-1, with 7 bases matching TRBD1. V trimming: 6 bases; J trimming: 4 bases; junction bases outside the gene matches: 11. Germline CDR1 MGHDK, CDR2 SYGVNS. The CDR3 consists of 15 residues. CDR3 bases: TGTGCCAGCAGCAAAATACAGGGGAAGGGCACTGAAGCTTTCTTT. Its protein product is CASSKIQGKGTEAFF.

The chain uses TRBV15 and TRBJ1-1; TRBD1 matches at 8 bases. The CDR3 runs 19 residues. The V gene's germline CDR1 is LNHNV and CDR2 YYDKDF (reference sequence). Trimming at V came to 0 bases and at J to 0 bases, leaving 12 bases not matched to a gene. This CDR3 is CATSRDPWTGRDMNTEAFF. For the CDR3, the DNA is TGTGCCACCAGCAGAGATCCGTGGACAGGGCGGGATATGAACACTGAAGCTTTCTTT.

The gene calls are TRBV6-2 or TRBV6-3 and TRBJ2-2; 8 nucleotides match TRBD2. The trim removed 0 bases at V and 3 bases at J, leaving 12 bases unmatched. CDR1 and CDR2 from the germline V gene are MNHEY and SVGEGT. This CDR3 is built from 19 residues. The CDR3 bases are TGTGCCAGCAGTTACTCCTATCTGCGGGGGGTTACAGACACCGGGGAGCTGTTTTTT. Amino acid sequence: CASSYSYLRGVTDTGELFF.

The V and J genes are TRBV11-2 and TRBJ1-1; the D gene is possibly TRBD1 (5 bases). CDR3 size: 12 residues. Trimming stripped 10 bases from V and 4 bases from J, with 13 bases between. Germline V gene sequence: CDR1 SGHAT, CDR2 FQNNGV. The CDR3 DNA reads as TGTGCCACCGGGGGGGGAGGCACTGAAGCTTTCTTT. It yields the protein CATGGGGTEAFF.

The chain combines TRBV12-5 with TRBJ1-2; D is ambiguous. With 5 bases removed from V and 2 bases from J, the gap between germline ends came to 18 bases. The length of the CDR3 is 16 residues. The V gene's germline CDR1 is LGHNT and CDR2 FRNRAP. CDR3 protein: CASGPGASGGNYGYTF. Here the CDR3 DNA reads TGTGCTAGTGGTCCCGGTGCCTCGGGTGGGAACTATGGCTACACCTTC.

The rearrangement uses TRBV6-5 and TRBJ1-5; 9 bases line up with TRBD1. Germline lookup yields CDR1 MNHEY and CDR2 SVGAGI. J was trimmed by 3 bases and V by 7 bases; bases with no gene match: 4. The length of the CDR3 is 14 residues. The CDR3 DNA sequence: TGTGCCAGCACCGGGACAGGGTCCAATCAGCCCCAGCATTTT. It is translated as CASTGTGSNQPQHF.

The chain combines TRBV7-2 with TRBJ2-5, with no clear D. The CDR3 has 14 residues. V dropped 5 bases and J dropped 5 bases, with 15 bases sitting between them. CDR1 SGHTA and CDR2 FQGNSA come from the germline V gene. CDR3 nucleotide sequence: TGTGCCAGCAGCCTCAGCCCGGTCGGGGAGACCCAGTACTTC. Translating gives CASSLSPVGETQYF.

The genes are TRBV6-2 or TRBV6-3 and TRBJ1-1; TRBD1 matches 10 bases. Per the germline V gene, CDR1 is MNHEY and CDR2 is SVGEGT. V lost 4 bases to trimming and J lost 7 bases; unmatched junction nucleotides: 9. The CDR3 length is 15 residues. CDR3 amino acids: CASSSLRTGGYEAFF. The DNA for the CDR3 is TGTGCCAGCAGTTCTCTCCGGACAGGGGGATATGAAGCTTTCTTT.

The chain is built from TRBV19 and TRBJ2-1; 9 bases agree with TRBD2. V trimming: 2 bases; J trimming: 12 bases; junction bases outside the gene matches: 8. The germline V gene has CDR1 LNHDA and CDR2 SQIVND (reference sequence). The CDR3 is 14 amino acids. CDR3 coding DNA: TGTGCCAGTAGTATACAGCGGGGGGCTTCTAGGCAGTTCTTC. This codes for CASSIQRGASRQFF.

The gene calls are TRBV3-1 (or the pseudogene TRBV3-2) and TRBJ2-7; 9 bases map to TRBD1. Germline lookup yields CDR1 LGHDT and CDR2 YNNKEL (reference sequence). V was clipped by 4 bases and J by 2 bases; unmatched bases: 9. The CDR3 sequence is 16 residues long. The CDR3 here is CASSPTYYRGPYEQYF. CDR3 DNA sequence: TGTGCCAGCAGCCCAACGTACTACAGGGGGCCCTACGAGCAGTACTTC.

CDR3 nucleotide sequence: TGTGCCAGCAGACAGGACTTCTCTGGAAACACCATATATTTT. Translated, it gives CASRQDFSGNTIYF. This chain joins TRBV19 and TRBJ1-3, with D tentatively TRBD1 (6 bases). Germline-derived CDR1 and CDR2 are LNHDA and SQIVND (reference sequence). Trimming removed 9 bases from V and 0 bases from J, with 12 bases in between. The CDR3 has 14 amino acids.

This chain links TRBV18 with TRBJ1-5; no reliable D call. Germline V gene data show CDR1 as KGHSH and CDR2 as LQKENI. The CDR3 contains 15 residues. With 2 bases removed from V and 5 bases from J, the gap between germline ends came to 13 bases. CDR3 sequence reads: CASSPSAFTYQPQHF. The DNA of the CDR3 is TGTGCCAGCTCACCAAGTGCGTTTACCTATCAGCCCCAGCATTTT.

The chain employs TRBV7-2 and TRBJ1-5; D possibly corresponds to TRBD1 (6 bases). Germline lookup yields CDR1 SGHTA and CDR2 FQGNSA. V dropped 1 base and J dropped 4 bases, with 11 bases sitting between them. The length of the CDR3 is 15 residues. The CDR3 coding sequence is TGTGCCAGCAGCTTAGGGGGACAAACTAATCAGCCCCAGCATTTT. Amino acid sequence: CASSLGGQTNQPQHF.

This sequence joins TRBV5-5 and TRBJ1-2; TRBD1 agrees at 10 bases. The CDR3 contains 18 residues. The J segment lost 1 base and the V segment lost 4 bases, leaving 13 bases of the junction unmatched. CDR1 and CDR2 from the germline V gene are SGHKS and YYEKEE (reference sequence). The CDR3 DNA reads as TGTGCCAGCAGCCCCCGGGACAGGGGTTCGTACGATAACTATGGCTACACCTTC. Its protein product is CASSPRDRGSYDNYGYTF.

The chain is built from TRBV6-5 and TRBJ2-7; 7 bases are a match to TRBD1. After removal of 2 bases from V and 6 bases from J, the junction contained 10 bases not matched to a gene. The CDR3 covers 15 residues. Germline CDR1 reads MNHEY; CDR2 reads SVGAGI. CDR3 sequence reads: CASSYAGTVTAEQYF. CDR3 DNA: TGTGCCAGCAGTTACGCCGGGACAGTAACCGCCGAGCAGTACTTC.

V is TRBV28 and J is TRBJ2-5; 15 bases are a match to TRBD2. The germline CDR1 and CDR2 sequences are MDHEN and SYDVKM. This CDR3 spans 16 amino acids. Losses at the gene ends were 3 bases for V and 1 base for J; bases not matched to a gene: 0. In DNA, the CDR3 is TGTGCCAGCAGTTTGGGACTAGCGGGAGGCCAAGAGACCCAGTACTTC. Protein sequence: CASSLGLAGGQETQYF.

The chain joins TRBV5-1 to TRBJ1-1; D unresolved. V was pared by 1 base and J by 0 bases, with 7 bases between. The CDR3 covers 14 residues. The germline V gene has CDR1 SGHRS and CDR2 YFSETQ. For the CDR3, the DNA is TGCGCCAGCAGCTTGACAGCTATGAACACTGAAGCTTTCTTT. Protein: CASSLTAMNTEAFF.

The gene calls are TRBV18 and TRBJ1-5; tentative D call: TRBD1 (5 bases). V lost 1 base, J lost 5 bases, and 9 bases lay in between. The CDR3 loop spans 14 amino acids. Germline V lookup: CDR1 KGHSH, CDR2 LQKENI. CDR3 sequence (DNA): TGTGCCAGCTCACCACGGCAGGGCGATCAGCCCCAGCATTTT. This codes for CASSPRQGDQPQHF.

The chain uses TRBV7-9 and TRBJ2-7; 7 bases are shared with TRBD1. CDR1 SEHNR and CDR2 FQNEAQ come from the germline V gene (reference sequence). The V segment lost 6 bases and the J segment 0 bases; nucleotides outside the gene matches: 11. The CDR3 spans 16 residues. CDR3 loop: CASSSTSGGISYEQYF. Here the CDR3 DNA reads TGTGCCAGCAGTTCCACATCAGGGGGTATCTCCTACGAGCAGTACTTC.

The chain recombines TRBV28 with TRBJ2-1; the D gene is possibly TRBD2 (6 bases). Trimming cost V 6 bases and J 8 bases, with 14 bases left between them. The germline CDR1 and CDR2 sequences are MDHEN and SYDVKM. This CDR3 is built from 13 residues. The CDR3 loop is CASRRDLDYEQFF. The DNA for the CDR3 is TGTGCCAGCAGACGGGACTTAGACTATGAGCAGTTCTTC. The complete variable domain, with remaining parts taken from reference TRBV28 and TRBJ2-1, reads DVKVTQSSRYLVKRTGEKVFLECVQDMDHENMFWYRQDPGLGLRLIYFSYDVKMKEKGDIPEGYSVSREKKERFSLILESASTNQTSMYLCASRRDLDYEQFFGPGTRLTVL.

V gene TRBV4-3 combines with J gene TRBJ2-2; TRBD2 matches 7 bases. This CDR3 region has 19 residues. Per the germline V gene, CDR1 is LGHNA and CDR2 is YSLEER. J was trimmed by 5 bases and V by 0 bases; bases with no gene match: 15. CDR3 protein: CASSQDLGLVRSLTGELFF. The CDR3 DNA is TGCGCCAGCAGCCAAGACTTAGGACTAGTCCGTTCGCTTACCGGGGAGCTGTTTTTT.

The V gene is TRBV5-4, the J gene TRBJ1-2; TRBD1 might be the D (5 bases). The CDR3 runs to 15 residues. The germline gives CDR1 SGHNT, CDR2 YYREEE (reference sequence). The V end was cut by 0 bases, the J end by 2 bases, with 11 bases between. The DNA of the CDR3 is TGTGCCAGCAGCTTGGGACAGCGTGGAAACTATGGCTACACCTTC. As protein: CASSLGQRGNYGYTF.

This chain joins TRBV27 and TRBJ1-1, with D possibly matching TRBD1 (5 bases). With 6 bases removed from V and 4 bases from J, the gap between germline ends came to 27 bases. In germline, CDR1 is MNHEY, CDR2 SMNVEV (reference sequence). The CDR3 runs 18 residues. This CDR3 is CASSPSHSGHIRGTEAFF. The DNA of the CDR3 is TGTGCCAGCAGCCCTTCGCATTCAGGACATATAAGGGGCACTGAAGCTTTCTTT.

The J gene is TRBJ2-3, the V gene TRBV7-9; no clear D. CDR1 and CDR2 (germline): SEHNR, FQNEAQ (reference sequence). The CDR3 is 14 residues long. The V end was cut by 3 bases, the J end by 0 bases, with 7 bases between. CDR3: CASSFSTSTDTQYF. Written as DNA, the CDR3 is TGTGCCAGCAGCTTTTCCACTAGCACAGATACGCAGTATTTT.